These 14 T cell receptor beta chains share one sample of origin, sequenced in a study of CD8 T cells in ankylosing spondylitis (dated 2017 in TCRdb). The receptor library was made with 5' RACE. The instrument given in TCRdb is Illumina MiSeq. TCRdb reprocessed the public reads (quality trimming at Q25 with fastp, clone calling with MiXCR) and kept in-frame beta chains. Rows merge per CDR3 protein into single entries with the most common DNA and genes. This sample comprises over 30,000 distinct CDR3 sequences, approximately 15% of them detected only once. The top ten clonotypes cover 35% to 50% of the sample. The sample taken for sequencing was blood. Source of these receptors: a male donor with ankylosing spondylitis or in good health (not recorded which).

This clonotype has only a few counts. This chain uses TRBV9 with TRBJ2-2; the D is unclear. V lost 4 bases, J lost 4 bases, and 8 bases lay in between. There are 13 residues in the CDR3. Germline loops: CDR1 SGDLS, CDR2 YYNGEE. The CDR3 loop reads CASSPRVTGELFF. DNA of the CDR3: TGTGCCAGCAGCCCGCGTGTCACCGGGGAGCTGTTTTTT. Full variable domain (remainder filled in from reference TRBV9 and TRBJ2-2): DSGVTQTPKHLITATGQRVTLRCSPRSGDLSVYWYQQSLDQGLQFLIQYYNGEERAKGNILERFSAQQFPDLHSELNLSSLELGDSALYFCASSPRVTGELFFGEGSRLTVL.

V and J are TRBV5-1 and TRBJ1-1; D call uncertain. V was shortened by 0 bases and J by 5 bases, with 11 bases between the two germline ends. The CDR3 sequence is 14 residues long. The V gene's germline CDR1 is SGHRS and CDR2 YFSETQ. The CDR3 protein is CASSLGGRKTEAFF. As DNA, the CDR3 is TGCGCCAGCAGCTTGGGAGGGCGCAAAACTGAAGCTTTCTTT.

DNA of the CDR3: TGTGCCAGCAGGGATAGGGGGTCCGGGGAGCTGTTTTTT. It is translated as CASRDRGSGELFF. The chain joins TRBV12-3 or TRBV12-4 to TRBJ2-2; D is perhaps TRBD1 (6 bases). Between the trimmed V and J ends, which lost 6 bases and 6 bases, there was a span of 11 bases. This CDR3 has 13 amino acids.

In this sample, this clonotype turned up a few times. This rearrangement joins TRBV7-2 to TRBJ2-5, with 13 bases identical to TRBD2. There are 15 residues in the CDR3. Looked up from germline, CDR1 is SGHTA and CDR2 is FQGNSA. Losses at the gene ends were 5 bases for V and 5 bases for J; bases not matched to a gene: 5. The CDR3 bases are TGTGCCAGCAGCGTGACTAGCGGGGGGTACGAGACCCAGTACTTC. This codes for CASSVTSGGYETQYF.

The chain carries TRBV20-1 and TRBJ2-7; D not resolved. Germline V CDR1 and CDR2: DFQATT, SNEGSKA (reference sequence). The ends were cut back, 3 bases at V and 6 bases at J, with 9 bases in the middle. The CDR3 length is 11 residues. The CDR3 sequence is CSASYRSEQYF. As DNA, the CDR3 is TGCAGTGCTAGTTATCGAAGCGAGCAGTACTTC.

The J gene is TRBJ2-2, the V gene TRBV5-1; no firm D call. This CDR3 comprises 16 residues. Germline-derived CDR1 and CDR2 are SGHRS and YFSETQ. Trimming removed 0 bases at V and 0 bases at J, with 9 bases between. CDR3: CASSLDGNANTGELFF. As DNA, the CDR3 is TGCGCCAGCAGCTTGGATGGCAACGCGAACACCGGGGAGCTGTTTTTT.

The genes are TRBV29-1 and TRBJ2-7; D gene ambiguous. Trimming pared 2 bases from V and 6 bases from J, leaving 5 bases between. Looked up from germline, CDR1 is SQVTM and CDR2 is ANQGSEA. The CDR3 runs to 10 residues. CDR3 residues: CSVEWGEQYF. The CDR3, as DNA: TGCAGCGTTGAATGGGGCGAGCAGTACTTC.

This chain uses TRBV29-1 with TRBJ2-1; D may match TRBD1 or TRBD2 (7 bases each). CDR3 length: 13 residues. V shed 3 bases and J shed 8 bases, with 14 bases lying between them. CDR1 and CDR2 from the germline V gene are SQVTM and ANQGSEA. The CDR3 DNA sequence: TGCAGCGTTGAGGCAGGGGGGGGTTATGAGCAGTTCTTC. As protein: CSVEAGGGYEQFF.

The chain links TRBV7-2 to TRBJ1-5; the D is unclear. The ends were cut back, 2 bases at V and 4 bases at J, with 6 bases in the middle. CDR3 length: 13 amino acids. Germline assignment: CDR1 SGHTA and CDR2 FQGNSA. Here the CDR3 reads CASSLIENQPQHF. The CDR3 bases are TGTGCCAGCAGCTTAATCGAGAATCAGCCCCAGCATTTT.

This clonotype was seen a handful of times. CDR3 sequence reads: CASSLVAESSYNEQFF. CDR3 in DNA: TGCGCCAGCAGCTTGGTGGCGGAGAGCTCCTACAATGAGCAGTTCTTC. V gene TRBV5-1 combines with J gene TRBJ2-1; no firm D call. CDR3 length: 16 amino acids. V was pared by 0 bases and J by 0 bases, with 10 bases between. Germline V gene sequence: CDR1 SGHRS, CDR2 YFSETQ.

This clonotype was seen many times. V and J are TRBV12-3 or TRBV12-4 and TRBJ2-7, with D perhaps TRBD1 (6 bases). V lost 5 bases and J lost 2, with 10 bases in between. This CDR3 contains 13 residues. For the CDR3, the DNA is TGTGCCAGCAGTCTAACAGGGACCTACGAGCAGTACTTC. Its protein is CASSLTGTYEQYF.

The rearrangement joins TRBV28 to TRBJ1-1; maybe TRBD1 (6 bases). The V end was cut by 5 bases, the J end by 1 base, with 17 bases between. The germline V gene encodes CDR1 MDHEN and CDR2 SYDVKM. This CDR3 has 16 residues. The CDR3 region is CASSTGTSKRNTEAFF. CDR3 in DNA: TGTGCCAGCAGTACGGGGACATCCAAAAGGAACACTGAAGCTTTCTTT.

The chain recombines TRBV28 with TRBJ2-7; the D gene is possibly TRBD1 (5 bases). V was cut by 2 bases and J by 7 bases, with 12 bases left in between. Germline-derived CDR1 and CDR2 are MDHEN and SYDVKM. This CDR3 spans 13 amino acids. The CDR3 DNA reads as TGTGCCAGCAGTTTAGCCGCAGGGCATGAGCAGTACGTC. Its protein is CASSLAAGHEQYV.

V usage is TRBV20-1 and J usage is TRBJ1-1; D call uncertain. The CDR3 consists of 14 residues. Trimming cost V 1 base and J 4 bases, with 13 bases left between them. Germline CDR1 reads DFQATT; CDR2 reads SNEGSKA (reference sequence). The CDR3 is CSARVAQESTEAFF. The CDR3 DNA reads as TGCAGTGCTAGAGTGGCTCAGGAGTCCACTGAAGCTTTCTTT.